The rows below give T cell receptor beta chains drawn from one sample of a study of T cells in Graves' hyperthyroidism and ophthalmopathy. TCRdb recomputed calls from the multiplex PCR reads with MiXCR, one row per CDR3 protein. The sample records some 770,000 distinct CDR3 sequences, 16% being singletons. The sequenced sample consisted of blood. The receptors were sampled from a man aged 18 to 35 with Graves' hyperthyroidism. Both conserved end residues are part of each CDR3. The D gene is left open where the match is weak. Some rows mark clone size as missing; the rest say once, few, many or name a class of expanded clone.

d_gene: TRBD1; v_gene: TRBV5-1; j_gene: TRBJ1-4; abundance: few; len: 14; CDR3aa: CASRAGGSNEKLFF; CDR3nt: TGCGCCAGCAGGGCAGGGGGGAGTAATGAAAAACTGTTTTTT
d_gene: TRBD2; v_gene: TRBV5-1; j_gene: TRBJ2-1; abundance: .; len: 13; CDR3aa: CASVSGERGGQFF; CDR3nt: TGCGCCAGCGTTTCCGGGGAGCGGGGTGGGCAGTTCTTC
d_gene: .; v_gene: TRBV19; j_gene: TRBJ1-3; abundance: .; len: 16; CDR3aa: CASSPTAGASGNTIYF; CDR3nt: TGTGCCAGTAGCCCCACCGCGGGGGCCTCTGGAAACACCATATATTTT
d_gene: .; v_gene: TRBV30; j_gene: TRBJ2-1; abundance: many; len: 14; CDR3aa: CAWSPPGPHNEQFF; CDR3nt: TGTGCCTGGAGCCCCCCCGGCCCCCACAATGAGCAGTTCTTC
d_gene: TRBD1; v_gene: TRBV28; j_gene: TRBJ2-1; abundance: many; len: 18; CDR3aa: CASSSPPGTAYSYNEQFF; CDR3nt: TGTGCCAGCAGCTCCCCACCCGGGACAGCGTACTCCTACAATGAGCAGTTCTTC
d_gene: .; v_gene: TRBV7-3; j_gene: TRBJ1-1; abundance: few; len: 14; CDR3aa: CASSLKGLEAEAFF; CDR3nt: TGTGCCAGCAGCTTAAAAGGGCTCGAGGCTGAAGCTTTCTTT
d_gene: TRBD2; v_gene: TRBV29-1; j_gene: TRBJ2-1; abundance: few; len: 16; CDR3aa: CSVGGLSGSSYNEQFF; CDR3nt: TGCAGCGTTGGGGGTCTTAGCGGGAGCTCCTACAATGAGCAGTTCTTC
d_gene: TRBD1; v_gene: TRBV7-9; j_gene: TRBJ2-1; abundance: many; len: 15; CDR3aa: CASRHRQGAYNEQFF; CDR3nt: TGTGCCAGCAGGCACCGACAGGGCGCGTACAATGAGCAGTTCTTC
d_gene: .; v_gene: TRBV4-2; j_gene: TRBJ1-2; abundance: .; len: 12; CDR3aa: CASSQWGGGYTF; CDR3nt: TGTGCCAGCAGCCAATGGGGCGGTGGCTACACCTTC
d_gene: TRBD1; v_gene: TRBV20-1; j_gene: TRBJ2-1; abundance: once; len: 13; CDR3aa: CSARDRGHHEQFF; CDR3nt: TGCAGTGCGAGAGACAGGGGGCATCATGAGCAGTTCTTC
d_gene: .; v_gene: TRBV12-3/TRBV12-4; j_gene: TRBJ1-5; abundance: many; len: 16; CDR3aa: CASSLALGAWNQPQHF; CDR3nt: TGTGCCAGCAGTTTAGCACTGGGGGCATGGAATCAGCCCCAGCATTTT
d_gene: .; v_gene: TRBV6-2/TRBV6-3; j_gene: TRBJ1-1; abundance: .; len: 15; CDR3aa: CASSYSRDGNTEAFF; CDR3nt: TGTGCCAGCAGTTACTCTCGGGACGGGAACACTGAAGCTTTCTTT
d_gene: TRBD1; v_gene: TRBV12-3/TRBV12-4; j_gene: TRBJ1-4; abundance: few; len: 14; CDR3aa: CASSGQGANEKLFF; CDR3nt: TGTGCCAGCAGTGGACAGGGGGCAAATGAAAAACTGTTTTTT
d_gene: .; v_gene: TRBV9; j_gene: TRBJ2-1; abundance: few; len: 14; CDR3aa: CASSVLAGNDEQFF; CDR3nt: TGTGCCAGCAGTGTGCTAGCAGGAAATGATGAGCAGTTCTTC
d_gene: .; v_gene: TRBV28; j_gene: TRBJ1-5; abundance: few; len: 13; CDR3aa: CASNDRWNQPQHF; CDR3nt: TGTGCCAGCAATGATCGGTGGAATCAGCCCCAGCATTTT
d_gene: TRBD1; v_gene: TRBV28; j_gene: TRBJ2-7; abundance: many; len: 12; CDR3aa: CASASRGREQYF; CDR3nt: TGTGCCAGCGCCTCCAGGGGGCGGGAGCAGTACTTC
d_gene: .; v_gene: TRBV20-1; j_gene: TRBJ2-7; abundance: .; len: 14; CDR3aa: CSANDRAYSYEQYF; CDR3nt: TGCAGTGCAAACGATCGGGCGTACTCCTACGAGCAGTACTTC
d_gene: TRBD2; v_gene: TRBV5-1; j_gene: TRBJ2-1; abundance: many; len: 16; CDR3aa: CASSRLAGSSYNEQFF; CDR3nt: TGCGCCAGCAGCCGACTAGCGGGGAGCTCCTACAATGAGCAGTTCTTC
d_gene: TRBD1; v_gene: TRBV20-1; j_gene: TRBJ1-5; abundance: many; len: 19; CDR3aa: CSATPAPGQGPTSNQPQHF; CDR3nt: TGCAGTGCTACCCCCGCACCGGGACAGGGTCCCACTAGCAATCAGCCCCAGCATTTT
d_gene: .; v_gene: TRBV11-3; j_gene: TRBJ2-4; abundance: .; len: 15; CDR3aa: CASSLGSGAKNIQYF; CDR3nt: TGTGCCAGCAGCTTAGGCTCCGGGGCCAAAAACATTCAGTACTTC
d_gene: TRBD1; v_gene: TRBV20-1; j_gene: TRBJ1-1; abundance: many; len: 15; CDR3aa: CSASSTGTANTEAFF; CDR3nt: TGCAGTGCTAGTTCAACCGGGACAGCGAACACTGAAGCTTTCTTT
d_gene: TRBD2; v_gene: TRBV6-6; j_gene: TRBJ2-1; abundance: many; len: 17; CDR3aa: CASSYVGLAGVTNEQFF; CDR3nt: TGTGCCAGCAGTTACGTAGGACTAGCGGGAGTAACGAATGAGCAGTTCTTC
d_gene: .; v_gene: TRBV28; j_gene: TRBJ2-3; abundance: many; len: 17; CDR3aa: CASSSPPGTRKVDTQYF; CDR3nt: TGTGCCAGCAGTTCCCCCCCCGGGACCCGAAAAGTGGATACGCAGTATTTT
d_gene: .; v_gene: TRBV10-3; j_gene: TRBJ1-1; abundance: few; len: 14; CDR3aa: CAITKDTMNTEAFF; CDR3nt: TGTGCCATCACTAAGGACACTATGAACACTGAAGCTTTCTTT
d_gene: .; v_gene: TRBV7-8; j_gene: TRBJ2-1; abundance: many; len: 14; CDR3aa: CASSHRLGYNEQFF; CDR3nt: TGTGCCAGCAGCCACCGGCTCGGGTACAATGAGCAGTTCTTC
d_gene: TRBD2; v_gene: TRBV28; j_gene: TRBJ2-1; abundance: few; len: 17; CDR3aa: CASSLGRASGGYNEQFF; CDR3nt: TGTGCCAGCAGTTTAGGTCGGGCTAGCGGAGGATACAATGAGCAGTTCTTC